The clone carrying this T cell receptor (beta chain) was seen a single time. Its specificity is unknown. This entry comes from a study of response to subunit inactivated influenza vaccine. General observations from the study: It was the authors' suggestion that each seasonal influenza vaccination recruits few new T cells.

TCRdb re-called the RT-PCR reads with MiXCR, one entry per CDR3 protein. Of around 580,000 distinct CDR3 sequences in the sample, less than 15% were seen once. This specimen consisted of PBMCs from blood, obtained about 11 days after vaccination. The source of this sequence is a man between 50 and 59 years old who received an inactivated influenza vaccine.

The CDR3 here is CASSPGQHEQYF. CDR3 in DNA: TGTGCCAGCAGCCCAGGACAGCATGAGCAGTACTTC. This chain connects TRBV11-2 to TRBJ2-7, with a possible D match to TRBD1 (6 bases). In germline, CDR1 is SGHAT, CDR2 FQNNGV. This CDR3 region has 12 residues. V was shortened by 5 bases and J by 7 bases, with 12 bases between the two germline ends.